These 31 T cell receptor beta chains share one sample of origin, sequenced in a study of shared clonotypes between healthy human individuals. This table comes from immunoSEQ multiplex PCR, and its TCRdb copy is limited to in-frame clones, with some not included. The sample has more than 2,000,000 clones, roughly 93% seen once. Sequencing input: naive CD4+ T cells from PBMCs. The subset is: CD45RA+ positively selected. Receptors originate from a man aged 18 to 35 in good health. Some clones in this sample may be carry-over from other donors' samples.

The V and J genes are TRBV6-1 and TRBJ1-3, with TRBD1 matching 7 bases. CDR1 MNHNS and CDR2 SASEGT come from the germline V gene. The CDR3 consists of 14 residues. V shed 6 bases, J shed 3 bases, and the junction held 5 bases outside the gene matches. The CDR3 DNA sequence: TGTGCCAGCAGCCGGGACAGTTTTGGAAACACCATATATTTT. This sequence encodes CASSRDSFGNTIYF.

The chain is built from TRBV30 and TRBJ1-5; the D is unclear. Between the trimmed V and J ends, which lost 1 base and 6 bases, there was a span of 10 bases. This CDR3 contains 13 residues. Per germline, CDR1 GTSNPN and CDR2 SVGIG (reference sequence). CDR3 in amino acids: CAWSASLFQPQHF. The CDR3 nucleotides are TGTGCCTGGAGTGCTTCCCTTTTTCAGCCCCAGCATTTT.

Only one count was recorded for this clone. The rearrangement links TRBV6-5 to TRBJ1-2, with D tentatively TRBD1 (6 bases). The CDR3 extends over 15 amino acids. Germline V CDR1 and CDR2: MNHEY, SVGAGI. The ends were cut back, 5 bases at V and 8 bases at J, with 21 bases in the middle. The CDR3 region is CASSHDTGRARGYTF. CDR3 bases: TGTGCCAGCAGTCATGATACAGGGCGTGCGAGAGGCTACACCTTC.

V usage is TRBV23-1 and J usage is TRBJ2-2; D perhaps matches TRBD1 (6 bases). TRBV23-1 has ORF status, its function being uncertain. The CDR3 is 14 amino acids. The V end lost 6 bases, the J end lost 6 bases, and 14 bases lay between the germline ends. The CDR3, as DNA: TGCGCCAGCAGGGACAGCGGTTGGGCCGGGGAGCTGTTTTTT. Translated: CASRDSGWAGELFF.

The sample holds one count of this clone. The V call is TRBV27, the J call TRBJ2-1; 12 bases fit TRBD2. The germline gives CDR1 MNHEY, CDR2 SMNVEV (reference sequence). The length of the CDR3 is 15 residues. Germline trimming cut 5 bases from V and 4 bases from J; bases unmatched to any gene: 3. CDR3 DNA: TGTGCCAGCAGTGGGGGACTAGCGGGTTACAATGAGCAGTTCTTC. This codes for CASSGGLAGYNEQFF.

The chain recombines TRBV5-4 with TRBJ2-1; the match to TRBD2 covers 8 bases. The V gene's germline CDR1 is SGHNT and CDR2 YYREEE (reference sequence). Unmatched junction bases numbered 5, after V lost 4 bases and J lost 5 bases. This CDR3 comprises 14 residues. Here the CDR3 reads CASSPGTSNNEQFF. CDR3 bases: TGTGCCAGCAGCCCAGGGACTAGTAACAATGAGCAGTTCTTC.

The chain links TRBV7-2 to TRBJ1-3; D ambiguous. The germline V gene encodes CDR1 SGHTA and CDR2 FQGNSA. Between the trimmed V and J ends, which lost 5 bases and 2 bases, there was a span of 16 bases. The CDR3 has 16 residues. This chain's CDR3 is CASSPQIRDTGNTIYF. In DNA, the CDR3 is TGTGCCAGCAGCCCCCAGATCCGGGATACTGGAAACACCATATATTTT.

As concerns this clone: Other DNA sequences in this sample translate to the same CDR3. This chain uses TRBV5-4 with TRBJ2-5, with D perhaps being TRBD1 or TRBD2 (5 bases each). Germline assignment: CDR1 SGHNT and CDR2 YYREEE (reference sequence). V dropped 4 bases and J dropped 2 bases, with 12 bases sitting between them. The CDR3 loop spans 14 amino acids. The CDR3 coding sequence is TGTGCCAGCAGCCCCCAGGGAGCTCAAGAGACCCAGTACTTC. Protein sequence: CASSPQGAQETQYF.

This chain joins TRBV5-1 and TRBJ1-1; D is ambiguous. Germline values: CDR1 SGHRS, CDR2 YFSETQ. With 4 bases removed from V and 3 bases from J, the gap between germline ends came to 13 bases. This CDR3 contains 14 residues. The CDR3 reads CASSPPAGYTEAFF. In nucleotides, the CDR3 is TGCGCCAGCAGCCCCCCCGCGGGCTACACTGAAGCTTTCTTT.

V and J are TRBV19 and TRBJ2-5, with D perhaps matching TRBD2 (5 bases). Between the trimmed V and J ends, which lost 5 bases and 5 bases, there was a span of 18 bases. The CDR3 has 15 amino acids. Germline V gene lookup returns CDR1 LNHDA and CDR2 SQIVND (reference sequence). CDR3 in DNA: TGTGCCAGTAGTCCAGTCCCTCGGACTGGCGAGACCCAGTACTTC. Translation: CASSPVPRTGETQYF.

In DNA form, the CDR3 reads TGTGCCAGTAGGGGGAGGACAAGACCCTACGAGCAGTACTTC. It yields the protein CASRGRTRPYEQYF. This sequence joins TRBV19 and TRBJ2-7, with D maybe TRBD2 (6 bases). CDR3 length equals 14 residues. V shed 6 bases and J shed 2 bases, with 14 bases lying between them. Germline V CDR1 and CDR2: LNHDA, SQIVND (reference sequence).

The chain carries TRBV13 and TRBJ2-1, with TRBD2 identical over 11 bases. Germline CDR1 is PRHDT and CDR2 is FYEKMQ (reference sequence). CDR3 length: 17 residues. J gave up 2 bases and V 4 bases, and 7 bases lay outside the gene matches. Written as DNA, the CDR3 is TGTGCCAGCAGCTACATTAGCGGGAGGGCCCCCTACAATGAGCAGTTCTTC. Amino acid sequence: CASSYISGRAPYNEQFF.

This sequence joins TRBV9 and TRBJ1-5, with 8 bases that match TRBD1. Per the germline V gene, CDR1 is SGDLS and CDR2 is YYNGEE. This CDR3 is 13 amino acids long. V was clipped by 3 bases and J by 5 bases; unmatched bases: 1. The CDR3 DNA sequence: TGTGCCAGCAGCGCAGGGGGCGATCAGCCCCAGCATTTT. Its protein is CASSAGGDQPQHF.

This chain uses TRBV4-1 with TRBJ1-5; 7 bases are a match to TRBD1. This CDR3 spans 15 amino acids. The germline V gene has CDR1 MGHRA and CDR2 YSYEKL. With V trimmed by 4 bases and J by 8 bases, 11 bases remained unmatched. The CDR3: CASSRMTGLREPQHF. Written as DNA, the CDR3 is TGCGCCAGCAGCCGAATGACAGGGCTGAGAGAGCCCCAGCATTTT.

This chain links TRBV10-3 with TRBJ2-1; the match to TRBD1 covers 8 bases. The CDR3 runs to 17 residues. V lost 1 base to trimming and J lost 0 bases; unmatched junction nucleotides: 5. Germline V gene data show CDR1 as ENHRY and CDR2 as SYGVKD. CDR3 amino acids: CAISEWTGKVSYNEQFF. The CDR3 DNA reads TGTGCCATCAGTGAGTGGACAGGGAAGGTCTCCTACAATGAGCAGTTCTTC.

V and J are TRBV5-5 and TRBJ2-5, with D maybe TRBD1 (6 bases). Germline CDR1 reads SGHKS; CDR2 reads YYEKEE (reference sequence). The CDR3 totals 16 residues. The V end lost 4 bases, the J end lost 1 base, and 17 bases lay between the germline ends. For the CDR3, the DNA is TGTGCCAGCAGCGTGAGACAGGTACTACCCCAAGAGACCCAGTACTTC. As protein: CASSVRQVLPQETQYF. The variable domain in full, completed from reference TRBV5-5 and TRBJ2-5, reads DAGVTQSPTHLIKTRGQQVTLRCSPISGHKSVSWYQQVLGQGPQFIFQYYEKEERGRGNFPDRFSARQFPNYSSELNVNALLLGDSALYLCASSVRQVLPQETQYFGPGTRLLVL.

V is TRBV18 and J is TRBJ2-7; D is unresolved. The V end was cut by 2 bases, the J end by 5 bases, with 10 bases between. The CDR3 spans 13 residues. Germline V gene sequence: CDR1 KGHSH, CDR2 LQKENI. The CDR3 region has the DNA TGTGCCAGCTCACCAATTAAAGGCGACGAGCAGTACTTC. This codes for CASSPIKGDEQYF.

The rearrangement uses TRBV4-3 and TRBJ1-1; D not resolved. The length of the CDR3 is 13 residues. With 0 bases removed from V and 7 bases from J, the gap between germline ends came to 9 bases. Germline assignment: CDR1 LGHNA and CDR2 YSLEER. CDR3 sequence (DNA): TGCGCCAGCAGCCAAGATGGAGGGTATGAAGCTTTCTTT. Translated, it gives CASSQDGGYEAFF.

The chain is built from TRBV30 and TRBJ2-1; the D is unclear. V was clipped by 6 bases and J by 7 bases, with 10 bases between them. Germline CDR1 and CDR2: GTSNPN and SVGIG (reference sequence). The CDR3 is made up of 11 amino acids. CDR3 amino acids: CACRVRNEQFF. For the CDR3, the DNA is TGTGCCTGCAGAGTTAGGAATGAGCAGTTCTTC.

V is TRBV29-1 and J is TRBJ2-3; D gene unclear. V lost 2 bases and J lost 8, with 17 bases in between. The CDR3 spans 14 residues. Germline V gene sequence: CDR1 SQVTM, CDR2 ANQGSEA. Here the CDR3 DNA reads TGCAGCGTTGAAACGGCGCAGAAAGTAGGTACGCAGTATTTT. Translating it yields CSVETAQKVGTQYF.

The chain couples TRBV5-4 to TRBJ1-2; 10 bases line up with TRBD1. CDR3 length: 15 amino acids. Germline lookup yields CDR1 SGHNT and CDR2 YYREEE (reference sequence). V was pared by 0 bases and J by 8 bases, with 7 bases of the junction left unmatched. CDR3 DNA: TGTGCCAGCAGCTTGGGGGACAGGGGCGTGAGGGGCTACACCTTC. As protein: CASSLGDRGVRGYTF. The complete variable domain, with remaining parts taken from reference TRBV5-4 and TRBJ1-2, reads ETGVTQSPTHLIKTRGQQVTLRCSSQSGHNTVSWYQQALGQGPQFIFQYYREEENGRGNFPPRFSGLQFPNYSSELNVNALELDDSALYLCASSLGDRGVRGYTFGSGTRLTVV.

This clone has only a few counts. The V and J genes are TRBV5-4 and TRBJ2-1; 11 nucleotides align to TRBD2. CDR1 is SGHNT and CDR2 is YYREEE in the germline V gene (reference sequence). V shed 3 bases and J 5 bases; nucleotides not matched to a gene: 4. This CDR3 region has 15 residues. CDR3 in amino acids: CASSSGTSGNNEQFF. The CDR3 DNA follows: TGTGCCAGCAGCTCCGGGACTAGCGGAAACAATGAGCAGTTCTTC. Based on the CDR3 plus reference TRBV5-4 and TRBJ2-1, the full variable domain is ETGVTQSPTHLIKTRGQQVTLRCSSQSGHNTVSWYQQALGQGPQFIFQYYREEENGRGNFPPRFSGLQFPNYSSELNVNALELDDSALYLCASSSGTSGNNEQFFGPGTRLTVL.

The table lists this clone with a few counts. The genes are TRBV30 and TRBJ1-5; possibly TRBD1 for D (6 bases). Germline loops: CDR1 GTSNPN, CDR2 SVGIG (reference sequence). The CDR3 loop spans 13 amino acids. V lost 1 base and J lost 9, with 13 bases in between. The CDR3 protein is CAWSDQQGAPQHF. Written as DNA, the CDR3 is TGTGCCTGGAGTGACCAACAGGGTGCGCCCCAGCATTTT. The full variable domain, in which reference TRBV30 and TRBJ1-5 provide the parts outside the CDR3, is SQTIHQWPATLVQPVGSPLSLECTVEGTSNPNLYWYRQAAGRGLQLLFYSVGIGQISSEVPQNLSASRPQDRQFILSSKKLLLSDSGFYLCAWSDQQGAPQHFGDGTRLSIL.

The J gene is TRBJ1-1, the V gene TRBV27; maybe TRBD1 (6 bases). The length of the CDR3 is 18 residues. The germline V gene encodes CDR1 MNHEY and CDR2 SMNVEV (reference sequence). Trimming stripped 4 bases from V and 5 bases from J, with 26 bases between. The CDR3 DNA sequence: TGTGCCAGCAGTTCCCTATCGTTTGATCTCCAGGGGAGGACTGAAGCTTTCTTT. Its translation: CASSSLSFDLQGRTEAFF.

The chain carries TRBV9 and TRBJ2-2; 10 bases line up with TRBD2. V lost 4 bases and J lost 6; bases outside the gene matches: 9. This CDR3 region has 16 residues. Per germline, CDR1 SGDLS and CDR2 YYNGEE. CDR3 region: CASSPQGTSVPGELFF. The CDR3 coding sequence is TGTGCCAGCAGCCCACAAGGGACTAGCGTACCCGGGGAGCTGTTTTTT. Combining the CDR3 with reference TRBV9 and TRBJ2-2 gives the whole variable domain DSGVTQTPKHLITATGQRVTLRCSPRSGDLSVYWYQQSLDQGLQFLIQYYNGEERAKGNILERFSAQQFPDLHSELNLSSLELGDSALYFCASSPQGTSVPGELFFGEGSRLTVL.

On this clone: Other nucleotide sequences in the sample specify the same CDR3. CDR3 sequence: CASSARVTGELFF. The CDR3 DNA sequence: TGTGCCAGCAGCGCCCGGGTTACCGGGGAGCTGTTTTTT. The V call is TRBV9, the J call TRBJ2-2; D remains ambiguous. CDR1 is SGDLS and CDR2 is YYNGEE in the germline V gene. The CDR3 is 13 amino acids. Trimming removed 3 bases from V and 5 bases from J, with 8 bases in between.

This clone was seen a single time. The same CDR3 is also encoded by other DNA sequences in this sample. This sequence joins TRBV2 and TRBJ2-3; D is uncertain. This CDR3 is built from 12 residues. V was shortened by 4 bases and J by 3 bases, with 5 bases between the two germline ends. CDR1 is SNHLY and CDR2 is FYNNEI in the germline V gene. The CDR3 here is CASSGGTDTQYF. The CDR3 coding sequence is TGTGCCAGCAGTGGGGGAACAGATACGCAGTATTTT. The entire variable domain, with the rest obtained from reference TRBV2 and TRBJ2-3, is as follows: EPEVTQTPSHQVTQMGQEVILRCVPISNHLYFYWYRQILGQKVEFLVSFYNNEISEKSEIFDDQFSVERPDGSNFTLKIRSTKLEDSAMYFCASSGGTDTQYFGPGTRLTVL.

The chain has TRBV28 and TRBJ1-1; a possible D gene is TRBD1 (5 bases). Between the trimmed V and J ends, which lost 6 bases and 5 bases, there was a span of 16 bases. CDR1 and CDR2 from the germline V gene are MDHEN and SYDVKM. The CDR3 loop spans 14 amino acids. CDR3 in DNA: TGTGCCAGCAGCGAGGGGAGAATGTGGACTGAAGCTTTCTTT. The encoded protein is CASSEGRMWTEAFF.

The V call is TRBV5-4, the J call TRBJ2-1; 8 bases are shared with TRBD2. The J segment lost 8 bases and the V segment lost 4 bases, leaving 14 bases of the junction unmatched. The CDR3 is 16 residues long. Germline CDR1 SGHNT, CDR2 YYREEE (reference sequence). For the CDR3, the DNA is TGTGCCAGCAGCCGGTTAGCGGGGTCAGGGAAGGATGAGCAGTTCTTC. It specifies CASSRLAGSGKDEQFF.

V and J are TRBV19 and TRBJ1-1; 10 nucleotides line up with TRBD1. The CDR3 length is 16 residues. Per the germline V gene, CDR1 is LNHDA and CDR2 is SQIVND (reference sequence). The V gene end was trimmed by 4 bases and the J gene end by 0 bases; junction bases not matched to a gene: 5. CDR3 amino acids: CASSRRTGGMNTEAFF. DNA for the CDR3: TGTGCCAGTAGTAGAAGGACAGGGGGAATGAACACTGAAGCTTTCTTT.

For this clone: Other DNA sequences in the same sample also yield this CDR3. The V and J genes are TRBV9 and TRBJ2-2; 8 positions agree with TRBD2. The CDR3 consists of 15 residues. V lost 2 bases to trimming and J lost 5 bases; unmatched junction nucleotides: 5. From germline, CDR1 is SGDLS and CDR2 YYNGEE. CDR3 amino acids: CASSVSAGGTGELFF. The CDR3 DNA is TGTGCCAGCAGCGTGTCCGCGGGAGGAACCGGGGAGCTGTTTTTT.